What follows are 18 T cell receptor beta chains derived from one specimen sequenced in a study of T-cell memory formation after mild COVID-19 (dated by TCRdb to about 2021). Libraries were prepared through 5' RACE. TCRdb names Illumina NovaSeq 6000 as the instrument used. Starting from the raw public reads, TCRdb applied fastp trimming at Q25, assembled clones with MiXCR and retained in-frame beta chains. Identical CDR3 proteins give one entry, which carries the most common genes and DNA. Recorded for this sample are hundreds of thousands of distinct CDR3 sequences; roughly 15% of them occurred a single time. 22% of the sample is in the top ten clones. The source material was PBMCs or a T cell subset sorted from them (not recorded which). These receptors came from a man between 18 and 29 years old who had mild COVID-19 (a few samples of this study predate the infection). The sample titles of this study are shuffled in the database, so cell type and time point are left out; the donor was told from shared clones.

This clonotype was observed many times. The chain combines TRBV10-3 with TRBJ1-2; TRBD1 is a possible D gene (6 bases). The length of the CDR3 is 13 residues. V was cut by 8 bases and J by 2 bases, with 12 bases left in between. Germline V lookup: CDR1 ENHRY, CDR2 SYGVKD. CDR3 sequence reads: CAISLGANYGYTF. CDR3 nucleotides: TGTGCCATCTCTTTGGGGGCCAACTATGGCTACACCTTC.

CDR3 bases: TGTGCCAGCAAGGCAGGCGGACGGGTCCTCCAGTTCTTC. Amino acids: CASKAGGRVLQFF. V gene TRBV6-5 combines with J gene TRBJ2-1; unclear D gene. The V end lost 7 bases, the J end lost 13 bases, and 20 bases lay between the germline ends. The CDR3 is made up of 13 amino acids. Germline lookup yields CDR1 MNHEY and CDR2 SVGAGI.

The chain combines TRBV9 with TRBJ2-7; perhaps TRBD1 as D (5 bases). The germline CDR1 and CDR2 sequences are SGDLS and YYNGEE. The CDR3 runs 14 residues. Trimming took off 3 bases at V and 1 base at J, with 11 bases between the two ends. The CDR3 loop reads CASSETTESYEQYF. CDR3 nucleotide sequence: TGTGCCAGCAGCGAAACGACAGAGTCCTACGAGCAGTACTTC.

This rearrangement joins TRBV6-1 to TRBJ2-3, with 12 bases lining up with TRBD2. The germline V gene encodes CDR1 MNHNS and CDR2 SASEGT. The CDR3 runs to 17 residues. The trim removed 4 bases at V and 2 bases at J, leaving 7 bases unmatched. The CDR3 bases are TGTGCCAGCAGTGGTCTAGCGGGGGGGTGGACCACAGATACGCAGTATTTT. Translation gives CASSGLAGGWTTDTQYF.

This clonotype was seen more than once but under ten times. CDR3 DNA: TGTGCCAGTAGTATGGACAGGCGTTTCACAGATACGCAGTATTTT. Translating it yields CASSMDRRFTDTQYF. This sequence joins TRBV19 and TRBJ2-3, with 7 bases identical to TRBD1. J lost 2 bases, V lost 3 bases, and 5 bases had no gene match. In germline, CDR1 is LNHDA, CDR2 SQIVND (reference sequence). The CDR3 is 15 amino acids.

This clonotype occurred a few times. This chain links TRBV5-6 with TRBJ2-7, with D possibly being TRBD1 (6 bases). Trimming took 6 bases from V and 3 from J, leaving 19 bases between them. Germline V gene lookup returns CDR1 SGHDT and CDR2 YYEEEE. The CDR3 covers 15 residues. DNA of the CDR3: TGTGCCAGCACCAGAGAAGGGGGAAGGGTCTACGAGCAGTACTTC. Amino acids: CASTREGGRVYEQYF.

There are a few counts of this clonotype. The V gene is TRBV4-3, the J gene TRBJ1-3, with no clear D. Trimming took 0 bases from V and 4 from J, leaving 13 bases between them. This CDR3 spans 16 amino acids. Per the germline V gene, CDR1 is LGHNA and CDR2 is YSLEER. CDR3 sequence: CASSQDSGVWGNTIYF. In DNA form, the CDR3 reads TGCGCCAGCAGCCAAGATTCCGGGGTTTGGGGAAACACCATATATTTT.

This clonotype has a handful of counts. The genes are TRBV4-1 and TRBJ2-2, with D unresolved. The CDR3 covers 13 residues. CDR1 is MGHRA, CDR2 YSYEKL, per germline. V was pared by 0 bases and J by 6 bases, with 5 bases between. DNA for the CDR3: TGCGCCAGCAGCCAAGATGCTCCCGGGGAGCTGTTTTTT. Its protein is CASSQDAPGELFF.

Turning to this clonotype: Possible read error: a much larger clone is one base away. This CDR3 reads CASSFRAYNEQFF. CDR3 coding DNA: TGTGCCAGCAGCTTCAGGGCCTACAATGAGCAGTTCTTC. The rearrangement joins TRBV7-6 to TRBJ2-1, with D possibly being TRBD1 (5 bases). Germline V gene sequence: CDR1 SGHVS, CDR2 FNYEAQ. The CDR3 extends over 13 amino acids. V lost 3 bases and J 2 bases, leaving 5 bases between the germline ends. Supplemented by reference TRBV7-6 and TRBJ2-1, the full variable domain reads GAGVSQSPRYKVTKRGQDVALRCDPISGHVSLYWYRQALGQGPEFLTYFNYEAQQDKSGLPNDRFSAERPEGSISTLTIQRTEQRDSAMYRCASSFRAYNEQFFGPGTRLTVL.

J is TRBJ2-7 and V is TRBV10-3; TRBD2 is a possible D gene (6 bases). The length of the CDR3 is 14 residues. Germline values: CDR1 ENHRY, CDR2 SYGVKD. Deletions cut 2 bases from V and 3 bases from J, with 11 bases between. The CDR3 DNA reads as TGTGCCATCAGTGAGGGCGGGATGAACTACGAGCAGTACTTC. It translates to CAISEGGMNYEQYF.

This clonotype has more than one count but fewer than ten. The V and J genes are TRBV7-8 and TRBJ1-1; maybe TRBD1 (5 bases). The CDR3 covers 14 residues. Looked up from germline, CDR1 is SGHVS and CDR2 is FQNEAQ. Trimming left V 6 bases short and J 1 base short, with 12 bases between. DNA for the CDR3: TGTGCCAGCAGTTCTCCTGGACAGAACACTGAAGCTTTCTTT. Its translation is CASSSPGQNTEAFF.

The CDR3 sequence: CASSPPLGANVLTF. The CDR3, as DNA: TGTGCCAGCTCACCACCATTAGGGGCCAACGTCCTGACTTTC. The chain joins TRBV18 to TRBJ2-6; D is ambiguous. V lost 0 bases and J lost 4, with 4 bases in between. CDR1 is KGHSH, CDR2 LQKENI, per germline. The CDR3 extends over 14 amino acids.

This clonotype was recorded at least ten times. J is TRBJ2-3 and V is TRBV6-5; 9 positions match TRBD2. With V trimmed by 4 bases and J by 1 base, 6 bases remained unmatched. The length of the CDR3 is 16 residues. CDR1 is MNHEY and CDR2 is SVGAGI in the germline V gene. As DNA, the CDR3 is TGTGCCAGCAGTTCTGCCGGGACTAGCCGCACAGATACGCAGTATTTT. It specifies CASSSAGTSRTDTQYF.

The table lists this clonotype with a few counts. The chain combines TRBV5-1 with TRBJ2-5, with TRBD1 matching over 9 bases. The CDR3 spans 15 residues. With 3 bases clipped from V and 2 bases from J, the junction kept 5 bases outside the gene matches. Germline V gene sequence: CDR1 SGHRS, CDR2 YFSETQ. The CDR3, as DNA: TGCGCCAGCAGCTGGGCAGGACAGGGGCAAGAGACCCAGTACTTC. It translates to CASSWAGQGQETQYF.

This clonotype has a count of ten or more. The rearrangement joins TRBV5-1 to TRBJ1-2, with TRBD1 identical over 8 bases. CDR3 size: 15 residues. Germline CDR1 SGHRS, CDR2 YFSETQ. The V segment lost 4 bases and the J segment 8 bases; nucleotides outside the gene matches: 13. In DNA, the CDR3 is TGCGCCAGCAGCCTATCCGGGACAGGTGGTGGAGGCTACACCTTC. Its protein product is CASSLSGTGGGGYTF.

The CDR3 spells CASSLAASRGFDEQFF. In nucleotides, the CDR3 is TGTGCCAGCAGCTTAGCGGCTAGCAGGGGGTTCGATGAGCAGTTCTTC. The V call is TRBV7-2, the J call TRBJ2-1, with 7 nucleotides matching TRBD1. From germline, CDR1 is SGHTA and CDR2 FQGNSA. The CDR3 is made up of 16 amino acids. The V gene end was trimmed by 0 bases and the J gene end by 8 bases; junction bases not matched to a gene: 10.

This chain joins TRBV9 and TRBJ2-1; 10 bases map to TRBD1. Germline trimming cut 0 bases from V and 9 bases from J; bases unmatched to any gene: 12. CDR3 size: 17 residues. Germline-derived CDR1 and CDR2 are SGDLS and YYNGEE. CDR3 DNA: TGTGCCAGCAGCGTAGAGGGGTGGACAGGGGGGAAAGTTGAGCAGTTCTTC. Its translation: CASSVEGWTGGKVEQFF.

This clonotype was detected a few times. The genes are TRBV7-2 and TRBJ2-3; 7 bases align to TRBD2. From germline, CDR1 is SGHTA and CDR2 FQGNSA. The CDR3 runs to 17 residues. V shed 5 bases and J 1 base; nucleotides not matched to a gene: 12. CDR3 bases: TGTGCCAGCAGCGCGATTTCAGCGGGGCCCCGCACAGATACGCAGTATTTT. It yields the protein CASSAISAGPRTDTQYF.